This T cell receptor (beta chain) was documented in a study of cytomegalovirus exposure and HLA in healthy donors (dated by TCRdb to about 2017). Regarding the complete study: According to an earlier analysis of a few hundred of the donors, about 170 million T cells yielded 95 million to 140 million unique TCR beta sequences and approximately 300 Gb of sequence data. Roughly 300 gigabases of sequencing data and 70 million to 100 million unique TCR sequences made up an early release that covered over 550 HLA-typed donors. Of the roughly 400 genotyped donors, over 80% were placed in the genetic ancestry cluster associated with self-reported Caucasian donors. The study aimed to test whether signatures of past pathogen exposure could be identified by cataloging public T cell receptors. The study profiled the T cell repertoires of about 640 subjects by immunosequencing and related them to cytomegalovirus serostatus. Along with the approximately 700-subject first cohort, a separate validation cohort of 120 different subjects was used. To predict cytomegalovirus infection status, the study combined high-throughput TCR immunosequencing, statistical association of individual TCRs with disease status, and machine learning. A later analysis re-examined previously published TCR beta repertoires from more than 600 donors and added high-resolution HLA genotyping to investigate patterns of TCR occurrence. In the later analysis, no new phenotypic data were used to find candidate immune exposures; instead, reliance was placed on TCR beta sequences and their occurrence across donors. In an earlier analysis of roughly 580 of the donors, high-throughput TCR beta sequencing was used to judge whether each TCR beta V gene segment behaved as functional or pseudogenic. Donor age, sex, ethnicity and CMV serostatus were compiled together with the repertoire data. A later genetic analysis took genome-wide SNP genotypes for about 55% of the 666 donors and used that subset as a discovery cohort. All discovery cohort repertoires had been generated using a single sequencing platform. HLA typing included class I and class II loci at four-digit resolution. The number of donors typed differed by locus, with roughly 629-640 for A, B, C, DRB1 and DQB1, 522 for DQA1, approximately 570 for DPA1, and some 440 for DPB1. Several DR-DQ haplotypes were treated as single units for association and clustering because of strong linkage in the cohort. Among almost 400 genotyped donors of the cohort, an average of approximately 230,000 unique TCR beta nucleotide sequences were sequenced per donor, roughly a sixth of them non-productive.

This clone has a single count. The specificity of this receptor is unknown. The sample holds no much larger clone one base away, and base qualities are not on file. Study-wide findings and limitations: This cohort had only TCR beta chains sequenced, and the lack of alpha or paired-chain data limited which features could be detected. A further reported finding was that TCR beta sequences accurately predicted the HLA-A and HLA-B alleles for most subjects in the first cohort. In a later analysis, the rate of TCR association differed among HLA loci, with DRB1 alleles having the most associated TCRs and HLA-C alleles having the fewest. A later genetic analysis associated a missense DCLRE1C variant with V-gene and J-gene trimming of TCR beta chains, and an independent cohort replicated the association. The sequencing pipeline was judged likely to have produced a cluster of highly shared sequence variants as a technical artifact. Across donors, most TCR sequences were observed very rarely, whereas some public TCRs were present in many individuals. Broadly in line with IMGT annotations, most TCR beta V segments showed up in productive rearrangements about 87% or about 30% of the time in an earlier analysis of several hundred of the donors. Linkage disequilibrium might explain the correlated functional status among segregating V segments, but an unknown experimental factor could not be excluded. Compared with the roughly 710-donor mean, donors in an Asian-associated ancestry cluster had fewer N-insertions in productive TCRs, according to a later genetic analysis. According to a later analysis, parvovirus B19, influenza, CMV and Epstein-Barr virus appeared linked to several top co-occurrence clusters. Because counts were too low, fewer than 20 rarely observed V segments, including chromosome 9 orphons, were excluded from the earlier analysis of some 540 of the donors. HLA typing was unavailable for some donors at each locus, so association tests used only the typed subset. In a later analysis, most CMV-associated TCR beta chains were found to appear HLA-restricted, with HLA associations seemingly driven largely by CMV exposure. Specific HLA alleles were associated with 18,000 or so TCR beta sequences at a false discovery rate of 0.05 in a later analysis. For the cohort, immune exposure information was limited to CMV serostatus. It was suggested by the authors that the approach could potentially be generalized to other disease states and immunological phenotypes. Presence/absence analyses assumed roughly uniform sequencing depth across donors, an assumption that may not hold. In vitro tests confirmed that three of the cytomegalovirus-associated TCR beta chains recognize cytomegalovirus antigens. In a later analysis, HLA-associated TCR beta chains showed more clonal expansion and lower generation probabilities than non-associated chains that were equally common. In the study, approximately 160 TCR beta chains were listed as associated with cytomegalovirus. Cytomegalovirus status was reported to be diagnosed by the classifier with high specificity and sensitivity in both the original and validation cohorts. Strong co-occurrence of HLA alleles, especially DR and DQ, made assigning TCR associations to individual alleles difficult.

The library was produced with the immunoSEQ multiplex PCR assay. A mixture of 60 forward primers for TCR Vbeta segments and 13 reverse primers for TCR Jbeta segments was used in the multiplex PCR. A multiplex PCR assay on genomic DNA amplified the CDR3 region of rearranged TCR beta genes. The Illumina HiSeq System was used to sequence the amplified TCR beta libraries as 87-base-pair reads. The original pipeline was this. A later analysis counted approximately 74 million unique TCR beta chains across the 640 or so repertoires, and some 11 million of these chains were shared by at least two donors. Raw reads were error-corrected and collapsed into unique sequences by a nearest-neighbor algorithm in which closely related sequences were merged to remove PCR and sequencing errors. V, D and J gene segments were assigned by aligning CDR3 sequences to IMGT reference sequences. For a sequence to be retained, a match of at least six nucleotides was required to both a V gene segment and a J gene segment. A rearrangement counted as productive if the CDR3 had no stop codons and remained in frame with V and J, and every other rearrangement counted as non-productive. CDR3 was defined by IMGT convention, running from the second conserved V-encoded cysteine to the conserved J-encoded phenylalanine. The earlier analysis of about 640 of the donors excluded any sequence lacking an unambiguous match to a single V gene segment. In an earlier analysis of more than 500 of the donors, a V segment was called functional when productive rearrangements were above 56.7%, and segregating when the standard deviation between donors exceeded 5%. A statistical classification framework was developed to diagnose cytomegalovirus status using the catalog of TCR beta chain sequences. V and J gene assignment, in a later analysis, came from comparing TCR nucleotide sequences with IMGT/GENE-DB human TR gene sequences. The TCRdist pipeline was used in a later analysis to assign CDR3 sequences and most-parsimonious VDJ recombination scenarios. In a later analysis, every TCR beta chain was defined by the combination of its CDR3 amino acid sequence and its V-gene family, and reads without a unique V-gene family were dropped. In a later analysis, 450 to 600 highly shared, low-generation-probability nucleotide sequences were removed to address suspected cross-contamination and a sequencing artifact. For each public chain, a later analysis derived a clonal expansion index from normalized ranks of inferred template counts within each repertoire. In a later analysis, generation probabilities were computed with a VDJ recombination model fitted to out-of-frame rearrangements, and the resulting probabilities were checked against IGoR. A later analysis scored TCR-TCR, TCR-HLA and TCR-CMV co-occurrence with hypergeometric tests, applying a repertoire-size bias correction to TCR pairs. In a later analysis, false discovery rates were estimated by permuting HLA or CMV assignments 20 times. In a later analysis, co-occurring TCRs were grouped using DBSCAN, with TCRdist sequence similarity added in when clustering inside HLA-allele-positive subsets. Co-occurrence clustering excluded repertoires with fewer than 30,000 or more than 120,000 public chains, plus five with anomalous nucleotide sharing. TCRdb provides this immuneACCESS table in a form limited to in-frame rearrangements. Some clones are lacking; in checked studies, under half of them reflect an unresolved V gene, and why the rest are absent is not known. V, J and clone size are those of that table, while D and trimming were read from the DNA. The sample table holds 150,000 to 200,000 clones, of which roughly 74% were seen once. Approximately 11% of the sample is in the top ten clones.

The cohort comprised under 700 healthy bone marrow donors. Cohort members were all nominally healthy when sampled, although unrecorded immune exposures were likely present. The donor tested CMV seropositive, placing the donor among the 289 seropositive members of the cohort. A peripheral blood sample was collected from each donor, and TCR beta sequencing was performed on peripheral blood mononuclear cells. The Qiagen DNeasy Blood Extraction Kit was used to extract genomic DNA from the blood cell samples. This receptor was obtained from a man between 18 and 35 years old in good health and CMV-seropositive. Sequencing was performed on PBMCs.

The CDR3 protein sequence reads: CAWSPLAEQFF. The DNA reads TGTGCCTGGAGTCCACTAGCGGAGCAGTTCTTC. The sequence is built from TRBV30 and TRBJ2-1; 7 middle bases align to TRBD2. Looking up the germline V gene (reference sequence) yields CDR1 GTSNPN and CDR2 SVGIG. Reading from cysteine to phenylalanine, the CDR3 counts 11 amino acids. This entry keeps only the CDR3 DNA: 33 bases, framed from base 1. From V the trimming removes 2 bases and from J it removes 10 bases, while the gene matches leave 2 bases of the junction unaccounted for.